The 12 T cell receptor beta chains below were found in one sample sequenced in a study of blood T cell repertoires in COVID-19. Profiled with immunoSEQ multiplex PCR; TCRdb holds only in-frame clones, not every one. The table shows about 68,000 clones, with about 85% occurring only once. Sequencing input: peripheral blood. The source is a woman aged 45-65 years with COVID-19, enrolled during active disease.

The V and J genes are TRBV5-1 and TRBJ2-2; 8 bases map to TRBD2. From germline, CDR1 is SGHRS and CDR2 YFSETQ. The V segment lost 4 bases and the J segment 4 bases; nucleotides outside the gene matches: 6. The CDR3 consists of 15 residues. The CDR3 bases are TGCGCCAGCAGCCGCGGACTAGCTAGCACCGGGGAGCTGTTTTTT. Protein sequence: CASSRGLASTGELFF.

This chain links TRBV3-1 (or the pseudogene TRBV3-2) with TRBJ2-7, with D hard to call. The germline V and J ends were trimmed by 2 bases and 1 base, with 12 bases remaining between them. This CDR3 is built from 15 residues. Germline V gives CDR1 LGHDT, CDR2 YNNKEL (reference sequence). The CDR3 DNA is TGTGCCAGCAGCCAAACTCCCAACCTTTCCTACGAGCAGTACTTC. Residues: CASSQTPNLSYEQYF.

This clone was counted between two and nine times. The chain joins TRBV6-6 to TRBJ2-7, with D possibly being TRBD2 (5 bases). This CDR3 contains 12 residues. Germline V CDR1 and CDR2: MNHNY, SVGAGI (reference sequence). V lost 5 bases, J lost 5 bases, and 10 bases lay in between. CDR3 DNA sequence: TGTGCCAGCAGTCGAGGGCAGAACGAGCAGTACTTC. It translates to CASSRGQNEQYF.

V gene TRBV15 combines with J gene TRBJ1-2; TRBD1 matches at 10 bases. CDR1 is LNHNV, CDR2 YYDKDF, per germline (reference sequence). This CDR3 has 16 amino acids. V lost 0 bases, J lost 8 bases, and 9 bases stayed unmatched. The CDR3 region has the DNA TGTGCCACCAGCAGAGAAGGACAGGGGGGAGCAAGGGGCTACACCTTC. Translation gives CATSREGQGGARGYTF.

The gene calls are TRBV3-1 (or the pseudogene TRBV3-2) and TRBJ2-7, with unresolved D. CDR1 and CDR2 (germline): LGHDT, YNNKEL (reference sequence). The V end was cut by 4 bases, the J end by 1 base, with 5 bases between. This CDR3 is 12 amino acids long. The CDR3: CASSLFSYEQYF. DNA for the CDR3: TGTGCCAGCAGCCTATTTTCCTACGAGCAGTACTTC.

This chain uses TRBV6-6 with TRBJ2-1; 13 nucleotides agree with TRBD2. The trim removed 6 bases at V and 7 bases at J, leaving 6 bases unmatched. Germline CDR1 reads MNHNY; CDR2 reads SVGAGI (reference sequence). The CDR3 consists of 15 residues. CDR3 sequence reads: CASRLTSGRSNEQFF. DNA for the CDR3: TGTGCCAGCAGGTTGACTAGCGGGAGGTCTAATGAGCAGTTCTTC.

The gene calls are TRBV27 and TRBJ1-4; D is perhaps TRBD1 (5 bases). Deletions cut 5 bases from V and 0 bases from J, with 10 bases between. Looked up from germline, CDR1 is MNHEY and CDR2 is SMNVEV (reference sequence). This CDR3 spans 15 amino acids. CDR3 bases: TGTGCCAGCAGTGGCCTGACAGCAACTAATGAAAAACTGTTTTTT. Protein sequence: CASSGLTATNEKLFF. The variable domain in full, completed from reference TRBV27 and TRBJ1-4, reads EAQVTQNPRYLITVTGKKLTVTCSQNMNHEYMSWYRQDPGLGLRQIYYSMNVEVTDKGDVPEGYKVSRKEKRNFPLILESPSPNQTSLYFCASSGLTATNEKLFFGSGTQLSVL.

This rearrangement joins TRBV7-8 to TRBJ2-7; D gene uncertain. Trimming stripped 5 bases from V and 2 bases from J, with 10 bases between. The CDR3 covers 13 residues. Germline assignment: CDR1 SGHVS and CDR2 FQNEAQ. The CDR3 region has the DNA TGTGCCAGCAGCCCCTACTCGGCCTACGAGCAGTACTTC. Protein product: CASSPYSAYEQYF.

The rearrangement joins TRBV5-1 to TRBJ2-5; D may be TRBD2 (5 bases). CDR1 and CDR2 (germline): SGHRS, YFSETQ. This CDR3 is 14 amino acids long. Deletions cut 0 bases from V and 5 bases from J, with 11 bases between. CDR3 loop: CASSLAGRGETQYF. CDR3 DNA: TGCGCCAGCAGCTTGGCCGGGCGAGGGGAGACCCAGTACTTC.

This clone was detected only once. The chain couples TRBV10-2 to TRBJ2-1, with 7 nucleotides matching TRBD2. V lost 6 bases and J lost 7; bases outside the gene matches: 6. CDR3 length: 13 amino acids. Germline CDR1 WSHSY, CDR2 SAAADI. CDR3 amino acids: CASRGPRGNEQFF. The CDR3 DNA reads TGCGCCAGCAGGGGTCCGCGGGGGAATGAGCAGTTCTTC.

This rearrangement joins TRBV15 to TRBJ2-5, with 9 bases matching TRBD1. CDR3 size: 15 residues. The V gene's germline CDR1 is LNHNV and CDR2 YYDKDF (reference sequence). V lost 2 bases, J lost 5 bases, and 6 bases stayed unmatched. CDR3 coding DNA: TGTGCCACCAGCAGATCAACAGGGGGCCGGGAGACCCAGTACTTC. Amino acids: CATSRSTGGRETQYF.

This chain uses TRBV7-9 with TRBJ2-5, with 10 bases fitting TRBD2. The CDR3 is 14 residues long. In germline, CDR1 is SEHNR, CDR2 FQNEAQ (reference sequence). V dropped 4 bases and J dropped 2; count of bases not matched to a gene: 1. The CDR3 nucleotides are TGTGCCAGCAGCTCTAGCGGGAGACAAGAGACCCAGTACTTC. Protein: CASSSSGRQETQYF.